This TCR beta chain appears in the sequencing data of a study of T cell clonotyping in hematopoietic cell transplantation. Clones were sequenced by immunoSEQ multiplex PCR, and TCRdb holds only the in-frame ones, with some missing. The sample includes over 10,000 clones, approximately 83% of them seen just once. General study points: Graft donor and pretransplant recipient Inverse Simpson Index values predicted broader posttransplant TCR diversity. Pathologically expanded recipient clonotypes increased progressively from day 30 to day 180 as diversity fell.

V gave up 0 bases and J gave up 1 base, with 15 bases separating them. The germline V gene encodes CDR1 MGHRA and CDR2 YSYEKL. The CDR3 is 17 amino acids. This clone has just one count. What it binds is not known. The source of this sequence is a female patient in her 40s who had an allogeneic stem cell transplant from a related donor, so T cells may come from the graft donor. Some clones in this sample may be carry-over from other donors' samples. Sequencing was performed on PBMCs, taken 100 days after allogeneic stem cell transplant. The V call is TRBV4-1, the J call TRBJ1-2; no reliable D call. The CDR3 loop reads CASSQDVQAAYNYGYTF. CDR3 in DNA: TGCGCCAGCAGCCAAGATGTCCAGGCGGCCTATAACTATGGCTACACCTTC.